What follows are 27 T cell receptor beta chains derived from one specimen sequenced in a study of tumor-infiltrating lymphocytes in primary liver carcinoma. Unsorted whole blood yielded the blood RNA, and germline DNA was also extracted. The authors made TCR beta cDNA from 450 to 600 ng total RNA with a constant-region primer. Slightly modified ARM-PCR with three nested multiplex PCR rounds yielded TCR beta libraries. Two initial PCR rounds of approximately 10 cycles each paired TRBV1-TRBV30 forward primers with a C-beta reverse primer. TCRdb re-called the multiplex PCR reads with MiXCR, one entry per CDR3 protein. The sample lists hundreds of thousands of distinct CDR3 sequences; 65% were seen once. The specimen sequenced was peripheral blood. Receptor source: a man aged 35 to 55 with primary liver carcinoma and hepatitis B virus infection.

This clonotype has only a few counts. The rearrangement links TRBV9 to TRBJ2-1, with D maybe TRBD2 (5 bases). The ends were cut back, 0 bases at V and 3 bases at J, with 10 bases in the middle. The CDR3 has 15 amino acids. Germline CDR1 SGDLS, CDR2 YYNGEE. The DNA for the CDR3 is TGTGCCAGCAGCGTAGAAGACGGAGGCTACAATGAGCAGTTCTTC. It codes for CASSVEDGGYNEQFF.

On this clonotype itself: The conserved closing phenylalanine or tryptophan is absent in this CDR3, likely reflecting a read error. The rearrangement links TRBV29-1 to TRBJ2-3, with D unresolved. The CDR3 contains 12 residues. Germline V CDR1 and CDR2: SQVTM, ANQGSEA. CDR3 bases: TGCAGCGCCCAGTGGGGAACAGATAAGCAGTATTTG. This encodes CSAQWGTDKQYL.

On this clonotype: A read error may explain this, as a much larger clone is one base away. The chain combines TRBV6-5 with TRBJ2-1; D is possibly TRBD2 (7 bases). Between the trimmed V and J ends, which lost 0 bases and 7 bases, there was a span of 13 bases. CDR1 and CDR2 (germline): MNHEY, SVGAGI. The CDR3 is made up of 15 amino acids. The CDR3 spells CASSYSRGGANEQFF. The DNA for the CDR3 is TGTGCCAGCAGTTACTCGAGGGGGGGGGCGAATGAGCAGTTCTTC.

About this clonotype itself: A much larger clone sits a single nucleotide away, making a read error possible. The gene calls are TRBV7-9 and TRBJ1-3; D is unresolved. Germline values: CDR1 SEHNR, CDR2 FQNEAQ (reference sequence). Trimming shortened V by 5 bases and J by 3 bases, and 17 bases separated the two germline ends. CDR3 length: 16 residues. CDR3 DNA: TGTGCCAGCAGCCCACCCTCCGGGGTGAATGGAAACACCATATATTTT. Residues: CASSPPSGVNGNTIYF.

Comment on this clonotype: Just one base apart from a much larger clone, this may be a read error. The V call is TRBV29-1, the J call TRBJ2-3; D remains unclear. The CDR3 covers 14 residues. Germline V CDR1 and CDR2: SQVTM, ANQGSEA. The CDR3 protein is CIVELGIRTDTQYF. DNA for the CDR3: TGCATCGTTGAATTAGGCATACGCACAGATACGCAGTATTTT.

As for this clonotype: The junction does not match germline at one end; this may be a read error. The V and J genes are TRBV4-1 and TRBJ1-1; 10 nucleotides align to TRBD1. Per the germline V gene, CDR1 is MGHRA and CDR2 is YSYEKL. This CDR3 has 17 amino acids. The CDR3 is CASSQTRQGAVNTEAFF. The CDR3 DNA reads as TGCGCCAGTAGCCAGACCAGACAGGGGGCTGTGAACACTGAAGCTTTCTTT.

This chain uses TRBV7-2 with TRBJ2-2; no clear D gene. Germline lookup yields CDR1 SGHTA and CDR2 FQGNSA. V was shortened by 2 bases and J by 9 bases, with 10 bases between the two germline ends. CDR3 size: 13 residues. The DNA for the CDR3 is TGTGCCAGCAGCTTAAATAGTCTCAGGGAGCTGTTTTTT. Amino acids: CASSLNSLRELFF.

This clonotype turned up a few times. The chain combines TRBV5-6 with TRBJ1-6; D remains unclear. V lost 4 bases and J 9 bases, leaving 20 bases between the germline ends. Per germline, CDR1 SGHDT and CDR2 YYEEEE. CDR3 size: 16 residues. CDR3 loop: CASSPPSGERGSPLHF. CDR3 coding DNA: TGTGCCAGCAGCCCACCATCCGGCGAGCGGGGTTCACCCCTCCACTTT.

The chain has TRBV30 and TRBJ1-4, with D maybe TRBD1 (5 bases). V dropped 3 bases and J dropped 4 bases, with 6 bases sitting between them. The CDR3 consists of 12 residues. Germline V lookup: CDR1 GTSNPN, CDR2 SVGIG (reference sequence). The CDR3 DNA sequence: TGTGCCTGGAGGGGGCGTAATGAAAAACTGTTTTTT. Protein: CAWRGRNEKLFF.

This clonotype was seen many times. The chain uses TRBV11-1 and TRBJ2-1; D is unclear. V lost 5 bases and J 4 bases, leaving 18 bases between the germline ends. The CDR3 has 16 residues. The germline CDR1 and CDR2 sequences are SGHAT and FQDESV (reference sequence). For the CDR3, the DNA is TGTGCCAGCAGCCCCAAAATTGGGCTAGATTACAATGAGCAGTTCTTC. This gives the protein CASSPKIGLDYNEQFF.

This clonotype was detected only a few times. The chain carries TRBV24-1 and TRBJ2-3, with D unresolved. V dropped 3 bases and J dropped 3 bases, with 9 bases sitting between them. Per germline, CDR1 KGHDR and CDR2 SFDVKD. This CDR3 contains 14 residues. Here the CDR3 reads CATSDRAGTDTQYF. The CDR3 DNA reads TGTGCCACCAGTGATAGGGCAGGAACAGATACGCAGTATTTT.

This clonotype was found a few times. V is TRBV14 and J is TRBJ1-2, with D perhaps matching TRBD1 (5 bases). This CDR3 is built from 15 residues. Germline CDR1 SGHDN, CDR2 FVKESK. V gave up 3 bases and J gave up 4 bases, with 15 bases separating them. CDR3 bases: TGTGCCAGCAGCCACCGAGGGGCGCGGGGCTATGGCTACACCTTC. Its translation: CASSHRGARGYGYTF.

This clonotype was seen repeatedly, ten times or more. The CDR3 DNA is TGCAGCGTCGCCCGGGACAGGGTCGGTTCCGGGGAGCTGTTTTTT. This codes for CSVARDRVGSGELFF. V usage is TRBV29-1 and J usage is TRBJ2-2, with 9 bases identical to TRBD1. V lost 6 bases to trimming and J lost 6 bases; unmatched junction nucleotides: 11. The CDR3 contains 15 residues. Looked up from germline, CDR1 is SQVTM and CDR2 is ANQGSEA.

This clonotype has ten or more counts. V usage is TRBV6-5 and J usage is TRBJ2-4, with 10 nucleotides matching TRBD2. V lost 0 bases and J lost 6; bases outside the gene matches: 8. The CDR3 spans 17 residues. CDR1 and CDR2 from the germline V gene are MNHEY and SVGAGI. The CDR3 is CASSYSAASGSGNIQYF. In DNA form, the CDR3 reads TGTGCCAGCAGTTACTCCGCGGCTAGCGGGAGTGGAAACATTCAGTACTTC.

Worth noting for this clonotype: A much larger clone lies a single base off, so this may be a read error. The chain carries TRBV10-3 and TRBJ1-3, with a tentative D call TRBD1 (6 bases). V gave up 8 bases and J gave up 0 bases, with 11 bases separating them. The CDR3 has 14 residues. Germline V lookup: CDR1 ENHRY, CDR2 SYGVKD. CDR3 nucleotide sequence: TGTGCCATCTGTACAGGGAGCTCTGGAAACACCATATATTTT. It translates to CAICTGSSGNTIYF.

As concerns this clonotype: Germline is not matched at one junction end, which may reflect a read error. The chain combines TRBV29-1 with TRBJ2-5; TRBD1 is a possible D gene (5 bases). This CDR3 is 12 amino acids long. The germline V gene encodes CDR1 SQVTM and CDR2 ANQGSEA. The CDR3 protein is CSVGRGQETQHF. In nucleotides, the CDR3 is TGCAGCGTTGGTAGGGGTCAAGAGACCCAACACTTC.

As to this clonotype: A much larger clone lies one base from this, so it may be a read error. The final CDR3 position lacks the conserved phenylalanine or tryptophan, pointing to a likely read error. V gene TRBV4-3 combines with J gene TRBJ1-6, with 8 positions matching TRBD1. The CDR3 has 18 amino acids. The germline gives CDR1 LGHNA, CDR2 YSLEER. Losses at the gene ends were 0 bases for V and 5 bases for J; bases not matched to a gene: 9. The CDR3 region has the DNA TGCGCCAGCAGCCAAGAACTCCCGGGACAGGCCAATAATTCACCCCTCCACTAT. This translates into CASSQELPGQANNSPLHY.

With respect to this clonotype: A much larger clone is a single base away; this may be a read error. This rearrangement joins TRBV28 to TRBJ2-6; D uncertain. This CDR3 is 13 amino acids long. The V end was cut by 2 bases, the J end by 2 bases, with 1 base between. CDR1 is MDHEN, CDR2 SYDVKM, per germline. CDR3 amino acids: CASSLTGANVLTF. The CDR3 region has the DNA TGTGCCAGCAGTTTAACTGGGGCCAACGTCCTGACTTTC.

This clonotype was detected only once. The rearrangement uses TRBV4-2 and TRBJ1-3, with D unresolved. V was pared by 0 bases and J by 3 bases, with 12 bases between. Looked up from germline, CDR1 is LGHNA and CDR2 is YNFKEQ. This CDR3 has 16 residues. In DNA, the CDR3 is TGTGCCAGCAGCCAAGAGACTTTGGGAAGTGGAAACACCATATATTTT. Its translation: CASSQETLGSGNTIYF.

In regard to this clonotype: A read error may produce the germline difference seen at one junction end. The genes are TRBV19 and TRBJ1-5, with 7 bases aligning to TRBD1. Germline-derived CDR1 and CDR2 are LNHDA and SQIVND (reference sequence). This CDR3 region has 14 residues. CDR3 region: CANRNRGADQPQHF. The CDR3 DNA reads TGTGCCAACAGAAACAGGGGAGCCGATCAGCCCCAACATTTT. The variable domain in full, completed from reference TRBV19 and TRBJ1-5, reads DGGITQSPKYLFRKEGQNVTLSCEQNLNHDAMYWYRQDPGQGLRLIYYSQIVNDFQKGDIAEGYSVSREKKESFPLTVTSAQKNPTAFYLCANRNRGADQPQHFGDGTRLSIL.

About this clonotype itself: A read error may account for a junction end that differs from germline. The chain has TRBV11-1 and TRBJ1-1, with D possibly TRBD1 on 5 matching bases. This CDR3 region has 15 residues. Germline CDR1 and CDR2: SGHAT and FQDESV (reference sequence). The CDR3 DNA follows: TGTGCCAGCAGCTTAAGGGAGGGGATGAACACTGAAGCATCCTTT. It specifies CASSLREGMNTEASF.

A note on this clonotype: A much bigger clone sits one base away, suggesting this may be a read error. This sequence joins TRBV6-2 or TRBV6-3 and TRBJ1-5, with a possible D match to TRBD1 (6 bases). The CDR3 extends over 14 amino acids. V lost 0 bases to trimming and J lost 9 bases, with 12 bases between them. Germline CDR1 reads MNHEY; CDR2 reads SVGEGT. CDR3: CASSYSSGHRPQHF. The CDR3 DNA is TGTGCCAGCAGTTACTCATCGGGACATCGGCCCCAGCATTTT.

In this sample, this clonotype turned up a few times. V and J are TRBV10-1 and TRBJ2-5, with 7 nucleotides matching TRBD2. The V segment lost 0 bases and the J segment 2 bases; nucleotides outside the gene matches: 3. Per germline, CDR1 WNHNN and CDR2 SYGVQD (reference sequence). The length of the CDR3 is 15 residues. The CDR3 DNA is TGCGCCAGCAGTGAGTCGGCGGGAGTTCAAGAGACCCAGTACTTC. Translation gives CASSESAGVQETQYF.

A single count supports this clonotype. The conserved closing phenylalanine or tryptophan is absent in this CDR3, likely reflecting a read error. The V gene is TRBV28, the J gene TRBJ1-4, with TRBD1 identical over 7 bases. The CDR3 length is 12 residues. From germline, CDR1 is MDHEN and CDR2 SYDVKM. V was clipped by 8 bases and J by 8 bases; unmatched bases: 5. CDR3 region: CASGTGAEKLFI. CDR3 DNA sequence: TGTGCCAGCGGAACAGGGGCCGAAAAACTGTTTATT.

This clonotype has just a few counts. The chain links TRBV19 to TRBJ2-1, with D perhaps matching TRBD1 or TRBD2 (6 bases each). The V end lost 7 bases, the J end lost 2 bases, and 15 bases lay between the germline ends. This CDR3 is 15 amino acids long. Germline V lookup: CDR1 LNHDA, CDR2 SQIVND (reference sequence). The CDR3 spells CASKGGSGAYNEQFF. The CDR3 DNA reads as TGTGCCAGTAAGGGAGGCTCAGGGGCCTACAATGAGCAGTTCTTC.

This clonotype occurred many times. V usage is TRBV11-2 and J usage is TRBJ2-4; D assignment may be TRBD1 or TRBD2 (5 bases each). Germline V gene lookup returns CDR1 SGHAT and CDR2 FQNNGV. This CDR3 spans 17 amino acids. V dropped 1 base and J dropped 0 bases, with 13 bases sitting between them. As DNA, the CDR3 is TGTGCCAGCAGCTTAGTTTGGGGGTTGGGAGCCAAAAACATTCAGTACTTC. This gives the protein CASSLVWGLGAKNIQYF.

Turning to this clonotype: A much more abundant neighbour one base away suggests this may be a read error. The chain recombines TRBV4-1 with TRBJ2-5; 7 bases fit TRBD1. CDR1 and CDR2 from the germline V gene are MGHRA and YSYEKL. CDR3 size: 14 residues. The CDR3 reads CASSQGQFQETRYF. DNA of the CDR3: TGCGCCAGCAGCCAGGGACAGTTCCAAGAGACCCGGTACTTC.